This entry lists 5 T cell receptor beta chains sequenced from one sample in a study of blood T cells in healthy people across ages. PCR was performed a second time for roughly 7 to 12 cycles using a sample-barcoded 5' primer and a J-beta primer mix. TCRdb passed the 5' RACE reads through MiXCR, listing each CDR3 protein once. Of 700,000 to 850,000 distinct CDR3 sequences in the sample, roughly 40% are singletons; the top ten hold roughly 13%. The sample comprised blood. The receptors shown here come from a young man in good health.

The chain has TRBV12-3 or TRBV12-4 and TRBJ2-1, with 10 bases lining up with TRBD2. The V gene end was trimmed by 5 bases and the J gene end by 3 bases; junction bases not matched to a gene: 4. The CDR3 consists of 15 residues. CDR3 DNA sequence: TGTGCCAGCAGTCCCCTAGCGGGGGTCTACAATGAGCAGTTCTTC. This encodes CASSPLAGVYNEQFF.

V usage is TRBV12-3 or TRBV12-4 and J usage is TRBJ2-2, with D possibly TRBD2 on 6 matching bases. Trimming pared 6 bases from V and 4 bases from J, leaving 21 bases between. The CDR3 sequence is 17 residues long. CDR3 sequence (DNA): TGTGCCAGCAGCCCCCGAGGCGGGGCTGAACGCACCGGGGAGCTGTTTTTT. Its protein is CASSPRGGAERTGELFF.

This clonotype showed up just a few times. V usage is TRBV7-2 and J usage is TRBJ2-4; no reliable D call. Germline V gives CDR1 SGHTA, CDR2 FQGNSA. V lost 5 bases, J lost 3 bases, and 17 bases lay in between. The CDR3 has 16 residues. The CDR3 is CASSPSGDKVKNIQYF. The CDR3 region has the DNA TGTGCCAGCAGCCCCAGTGGAGATAAGGTCAAAAACATTCAGTACTTC.

As to this clonotype: Sequence at one end of the junction differs from germline and may be a read error. The J gene is TRBJ2-1, the V gene TRBV7-9; D gene uncertain. From germline, CDR1 is SEHNR and CDR2 FQNEAQ (reference sequence). The CDR3 extends over 15 amino acids. CDR3 loop: CASSPQVLSYNEQLF. In nucleotides, the CDR3 is TGTGCCAGCAGCCCCCAGGTCCTATCCTACAATGAGCAGTTATTC.

In this sample, this clonotype turned up many times. The chain combines TRBV5-6 with TRBJ1-5; D is ambiguous. Germline V gene lookup returns CDR1 SGHDT and CDR2 YYEEEE. The CDR3 length is 13 residues. With 4 bases removed from V and 0 bases from J, the gap between germline ends came to 5 bases. Here the CDR3 DNA reads TGTGCCAGCAGCCGGTATAGCAATCAGCCCCAGCATTTT. Protein sequence: CASSRYSNQPQHF. The whole variable domain, remainder taken from reference TRBV5-6 and TRBJ1-5, is DAGVTQSPTHLIKTRGQQVTLRCSPKSGHDTVSWYQQALGQGPQFIFQYYEEEERQRGNFPDRFSGHQFPNYSSELNVNALLLGDSALYLCASSRYSNQPQHFGDGTRLSIL.